This T cell receptor beta chain was obtained from a study of shared clonotypes between healthy human individuals. Trimming took off 7 bases at V and 0 bases at J, with 10 bases between the two ends. The CDR3 totals 13 residues. The germline V gene has CDR1 SNHLY and CDR2 FYNNEI. Measured with immunoSEQ multiplex PCR; TCRdb has only the in-frame clones, and not every one. The sample records about 2,500,000 clones, 85% to 95% being singletons. The sequence was collected from a man younger than 35 in good health. V gene TRBV2 combines with J gene TRBJ2-7; D might be TRBD2 (6 bases). Sequenced sample: naive CD4+ T cells sorted from blood. The subset: CD45RA+ positively selected. CDR3 in DNA: TGTGCCAGCACTGGGACTCGCTCCTACGAGCAGTACTTC. Its translation is CASTGTRSYEQYF.